Presented here are 22 T cell receptor beta chains from one specimen sequenced in a study of early T cells in non-severe SARS-CoV-2 infection (dated by TCRdb to the early 2020s). Library preparation used 5' RACE. Sequencer: NextSeq 500. The raw public data were reprocessed by TCRdb itself: fastp quality trimming at Q25, MiXCR clonotype calling, in-frame beta chains only. When rows share a CDR3 protein, they turn into one entry using the most common DNA and genes. The sample table holds about 33,000 distinct CDR3 sequences, of which less than 6.5% were seen once. The top ten hold 14% of the sample. Sequencing was done on a sample of whole blood. The origin of the receptors is an adult who was a healthcare worker with PCR-confirmed SARS-CoV-2 infection or an uninfected control (not recorded which).

There are many counts of this clonotype. The chain uses TRBV29-1 and TRBJ1-2, with no clear D. The CDR3 is made up of 12 amino acids. Per germline, CDR1 SQVTM and CDR2 ANQGSEA. Trimming removed 4 bases at V and 5 bases at J, with 11 bases between. For the CDR3, the DNA is TGCAGCGTTGGAGAGGGAGGTTATGGCTACACCTTC. It encodes CSVGEGGYGYTF.

This clonotype was seen at least ten times. The chain links TRBV5-1 to TRBJ2-1; the D is unclear. CDR1 and CDR2 from the germline V gene are SGHRS and YFSETQ. V was cut by 3 bases and J by 9 bases, with 22 bases left in between. The CDR3 is 16 residues long. CDR3 DNA sequence: TGCGCCAGCAGCTCGTTCAGTCCCGGCAGAATTCCTGAGCAGTTCTTC. Translating it yields CASSSFSPGRIPEQFF.

The CDR3 reads CASSLGPLGQPVGYEQYF. In DNA, the CDR3 is TGTGCCAGCAGCCTTGGCCCACTCGGACAGCCTGTCGGATACGAGCAGTACTTC. The gene calls are TRBV27 and TRBJ2-7, with D possibly TRBD1 on 6 matching bases. The CDR3 consists of 18 residues. CDR1 is MNHEY, CDR2 SMNVEV, per germline (reference sequence). Trimming stripped 6 bases from V and 4 bases from J, with 28 bases between.

At least ten counts were recorded for this clonotype. The V gene is TRBV18, the J gene TRBJ2-5, with D unclear. V was pared by 5 bases and J by 3 bases, with 4 bases between. This CDR3 comprises 11 residues. Germline lookup yields CDR1 KGHSH and CDR2 LQKENI. CDR3 loop: CASSSKETQYF. The CDR3 DNA follows: TGTGCCAGCTCATCCAAAGAGACCCAGTACTTC. Full variable domain (remainder filled in from reference TRBV18 and TRBJ2-5): NAGVMQNPRHLVRRRGQEARLRCSPMKGHSHVYWYRQLPEEGLKFMVYLQKENIIDESGMPKERFSAEFPKEGPSILRIQQVVRGDSAAYFCASSSKETQYFGPGTRLLVL.

The sample holds a few counts of this clonotype. The rearrangement links TRBV30 to TRBJ2-1; D ambiguous. The CDR3 extends over 15 amino acids. V was cut by 1 base and J by 1 base, with 11 bases left in between. Germline V gene data show CDR1 as GTSNPN and CDR2 as SVGIG (reference sequence). The CDR3 nucleotides are TGTGCCTGGAGTGGACCACCTAGGTCCTACAATGAGCAGTTCTTC. It specifies CAWSGPPRSYNEQFF.

With regard to this clonotype: The CDR3 ends on some other residue instead of the conserved phenylalanine or tryptophan, so this is likely a read error. V usage is TRBV5-4 and J usage is TRBJ1-1; no firm D call. Germline V gene data show CDR1 as SGHNT and CDR2 as YYREEE (reference sequence). The V end was cut by 0 bases, the J end by 1 base, with 10 bases between. The CDR3 totals 15 residues. This CDR3 reads CASSLDPPGNTEAFL. The CDR3 nucleotides read TGTGCCAGCAGCTTGGATCCGCCCGGGAACACTGAAGCTTTCTTA.

In this sample, this clonotype turned up many times. The chain uses TRBV27 and TRBJ1-2; D may be TRBD1 (5 bases). Germline V gene sequence: CDR1 MNHEY, CDR2 SMNVEV (reference sequence). Trimming cost V 3 bases and J 4 bases, with 21 bases left between them. The CDR3 covers 17 residues. CDR3 nucleotide sequence: TGTGCCAGCAGTTTCCTTACGTCGGATCCCGGGGCCTATGGCTACACCTTC. This sequence encodes CASSFLTSDPGAYGYTF.

In its sample, this clonotype was seen many times. This chain connects TRBV20-1 to TRBJ1-2; D gene ambiguous. The CDR3 has 15 residues. CDR1 and CDR2 from the germline V gene are DFQATT and SNEGSKA (reference sequence). V lost 3 bases to trimming and J lost 1 base, with 15 bases between them. The CDR3 bases are TGCAGTGCTAGTCCAGCTAGTGAGGGTAACTATGGCTACACCTTC. The encoded protein is CSASPASEGNYGYTF.

This sequence joins TRBV10-3 and TRBJ2-7; D call uncertain. V was cut by 3 bases and J by 0 bases, with 9 bases left in between. There are 14 residues in the CDR3. Per the germline V gene, CDR1 is ENHRY and CDR2 is SYGVKD. CDR3 DNA: TGTGCCATCAGTGACCCCAGGAGCTCCTACGAGCAGTACTTC. This sequence encodes CAISDPRSSYEQYF.

This clonotype was counted between two and nine times. V gene TRBV28 combines with J gene TRBJ1-3; D remains unclear. V was cut by 5 bases and J by 4 bases, with 12 bases left in between. The CDR3 is 14 amino acids. Germline V gene sequence: CDR1 MDHEN, CDR2 SYDVKM. CDR3 nucleotide sequence: TGTGCCAGCAGTCGGGCGGGAGCAGGAAACACCATATATTTT. Its translation is CASSRAGAGNTIYF.

This clonotype was counted at least ten times. This sequence joins TRBV5-1 and TRBJ1-1; D is perhaps TRBD1 (6 bases). CDR3 length equals 14 residues. The germline V and J ends were trimmed by 4 bases and 7 bases, with 17 bases remaining between them. Germline CDR1 reads SGHRS; CDR2 reads YFSETQ. CDR3 nucleotides: TGCGCCAGCAGCCCCTCAGGAGGGGGGCGTGAAGCTTTCTTT. This translates into CASSPSGGGREAFF.

A few counts support this clonotype. The chain has TRBV7-9 and TRBJ2-7; D unresolved. Germline V gives CDR1 SEHNR, CDR2 FQNEAQ (reference sequence). The CDR3 totals 13 residues. V lost 6 bases to trimming and J lost 4 bases, with 13 bases between them. For the CDR3, the DNA is TGTGCCAGCAGTTCCGGGCTAGAATACGAGCAGTACTTC. Its protein product is CASSSGLEYEQYF.

The J gene is TRBJ1-1, the V gene TRBV7-2; D is unresolved. This CDR3 is built from 14 residues. Deletions cut 1 base from V and 2 bases from J, with 8 bases between. CDR1 is SGHTA, CDR2 FQGNSA, per germline. The CDR3 DNA follows: TGTGCCAGCAGCTTAGTAGTTGATAACACTGAAGCTTTCTTT. This codes for CASSLVVDNTEAFF.

Comment on this clonotype: Relative to the germline gene, one junction end is altered; a read error may explain this. The chain links TRBV5-5 to TRBJ2-5; 7 nucleotides match TRBD2. From germline, CDR1 is SGHKS and CDR2 YYEKEE (reference sequence). The CDR3 sequence is 16 residues long. The CDR3 here is CASSLGTGGTPESQYF. DNA of the CDR3: TGTGCCAGCAGCTTGGGGACCGGGGGGACCCCAGAGTCCCAGTACTTC.

This clonotype was recorded many times. V gene TRBV2 combines with J gene TRBJ1-2, with 7 bases aligning to TRBD1. The V gene end was trimmed by 8 bases and the J gene end by 6 bases; junction bases not matched to a gene: 6. Germline V lookup: CDR1 SNHLY, CDR2 FYNNEI. This CDR3 is built from 12 residues. CDR3 sequence (DNA): TGTGCCAGCTCGGACAGGAATAATGGCTACACCTTC. It codes for CASSDRNNGYTF. Looking up the rest from reference TRBV2 and TRBJ1-2 gives the full variable domain: EPEVTQTPSHQVTQMGQEVILRCVPISNHLYFYWYRQILGQKVEFLVSFYNNEISEKSEIFDDQFSVERPDGSNFTLKIRSTKLEDSAMYFCASSDRNNGYTFGSGTRLTVV.

In its sample, this clonotype was seen a few times. The V gene is TRBV3-1, the J gene TRBJ1-1, with D hard to call. This CDR3 is built from 13 residues. CDR1 and CDR2 (germline): LGHDT, YNNKEL (reference sequence). Trimming left V 8 bases short and J 1 base short, with 11 bases between. CDR3 sequence (DNA): TGTGCCAGCGGCCCAACAGCGAACACTGAAGCTTTCTTT. This encodes CASGPTANTEAFF.

This sequence joins TRBV7-8 and TRBJ2-1, with D perhaps matching TRBD2 (5 bases). The CDR3 totals 15 residues. Trimming removed 2 bases from V and 2 bases from J, with 10 bases in between. Germline V gene lookup returns CDR1 SGHVS and CDR2 FQNEAQ. The CDR3 sequence: CASSLMLATYNEQFF. CDR3 sequence (DNA): TGTGCCAGCAGCTTAATGCTAGCCACCTACAATGAGCAGTTCTTC.

This clonotype has a count of ten or more. J is TRBJ1-5 and V is TRBV19; 7 bases align to TRBD1. The germline gives CDR1 LNHDA, CDR2 SQIVND (reference sequence). V dropped 2 bases and J dropped 5; count of bases not matched to a gene: 12. The CDR3 consists of 17 residues. CDR3 nucleotides: TGTGCCAGTAGTATAATCCTAACAGGGGATTTGGATCAGCCCCAGCATTTT. Residues: CASSIILTGDLDQPQHF.

This clonotype was observed a few times. This CDR3 reads CASRGTGNYGYTF. CDR3 bases: TGTGCCAGCAGGGGGACAGGGAACTATGGCTACACCTTC. J is TRBJ1-2 and V is TRBV2; TRBD1 matches at 9 bases. Germline CDR1 reads SNHLY; CDR2 reads FYNNEI. V shed 6 bases, J shed 2 bases, and the junction held 1 base outside the gene matches. The CDR3 spans 13 residues. Combining the CDR3 with reference TRBV2 and TRBJ1-2 gives the whole variable domain EPEVTQTPSHQVTQMGQEVILRCVPISNHLYFYWYRQILGQKVEFLVSFYNNEISEKSEIFDDQFSVERPDGSNFTLKIRSTKLEDSAMYFCASRGTGNYGYTFGSGTRLTVV.

The table lists this clonotype with many counts. The V call is TRBV20-1, the J call TRBJ2-5, with D tentatively TRBD2 (5 bases). V lost 5 bases and J lost 4, with 14 bases in between. From germline, CDR1 is DFQATT and CDR2 SNEGSKA (reference sequence). The CDR3 loop spans 13 amino acids. Here the CDR3 DNA reads TGCAGTGCTTCTTTATTAGGAGGAGAGACCCAGTACTTC. Translated: CSASLLGGETQYF.

The CDR3 nucleotides read TGTGCCAGCAGAAAAGGGGAGACCCAGTACTTC. Protein product: CASRKGETQYF. This chain connects TRBV6-6 to TRBJ2-5; D is uncertain. This CDR3 region has 11 residues. V shed 6 bases and J shed 5 bases, with 7 bases lying between them. CDR1 is MNHNY, CDR2 SVGAGI, per germline (reference sequence).

This clonotype was counted many times. The CDR3 is CASSHGDTQYF. The CDR3 bases are TGTGCCAGCAGCCATGGGGATACGCAGTATTTT. The chain joins TRBV6-2 or TRBV6-3 to TRBJ2-3, with D uncertain. The CDR3 is made up of 11 amino acids. The ends were cut back, 6 bases at V and 6 bases at J, with 7 bases in the middle. The germline CDR1 and CDR2 sequences are MNHEY and SVGEGT.